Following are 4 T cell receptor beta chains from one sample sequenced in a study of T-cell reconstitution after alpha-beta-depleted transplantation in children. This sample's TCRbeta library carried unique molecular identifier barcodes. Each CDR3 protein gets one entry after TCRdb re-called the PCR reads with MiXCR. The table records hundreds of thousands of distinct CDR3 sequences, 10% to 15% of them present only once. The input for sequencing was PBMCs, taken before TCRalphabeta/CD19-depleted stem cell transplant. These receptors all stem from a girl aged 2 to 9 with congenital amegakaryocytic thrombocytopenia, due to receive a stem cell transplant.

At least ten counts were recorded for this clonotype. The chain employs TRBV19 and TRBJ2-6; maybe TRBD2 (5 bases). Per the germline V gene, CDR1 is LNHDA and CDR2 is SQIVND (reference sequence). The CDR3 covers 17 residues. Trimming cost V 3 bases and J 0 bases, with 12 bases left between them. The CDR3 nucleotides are TGTGCCAGTAGTATTGTAGCGACTCACTCTGGGGCCAACGTCCTGACTTTC. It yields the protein CASSIVATHSGANVLTF.

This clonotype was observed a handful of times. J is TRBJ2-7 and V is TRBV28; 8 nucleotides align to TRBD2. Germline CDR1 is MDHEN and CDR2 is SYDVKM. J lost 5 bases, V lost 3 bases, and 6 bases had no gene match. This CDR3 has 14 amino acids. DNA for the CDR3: TGTGCCAGCAGTTTCGGGGGGGCCACCCACGAGCAGTACTTC. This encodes CASSFGGATHEQYF.

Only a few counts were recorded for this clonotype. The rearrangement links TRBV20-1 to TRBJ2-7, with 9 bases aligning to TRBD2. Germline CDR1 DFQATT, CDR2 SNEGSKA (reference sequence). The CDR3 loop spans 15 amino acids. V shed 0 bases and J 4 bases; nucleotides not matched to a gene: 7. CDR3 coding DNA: TGCAGTGCTAGAGACCTGGGACTAGCCGGGTACGAGCAGTACTTC. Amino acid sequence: CSARDLGLAGYEQYF.

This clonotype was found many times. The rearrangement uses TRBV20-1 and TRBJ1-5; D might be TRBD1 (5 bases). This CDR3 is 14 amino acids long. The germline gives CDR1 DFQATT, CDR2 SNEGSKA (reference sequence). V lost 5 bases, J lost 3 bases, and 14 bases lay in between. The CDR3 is CSALHGTHNQPQHF. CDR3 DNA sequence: TGCAGTGCTTTACACGGGACCCACAATCAGCCCCAGCATTTT.